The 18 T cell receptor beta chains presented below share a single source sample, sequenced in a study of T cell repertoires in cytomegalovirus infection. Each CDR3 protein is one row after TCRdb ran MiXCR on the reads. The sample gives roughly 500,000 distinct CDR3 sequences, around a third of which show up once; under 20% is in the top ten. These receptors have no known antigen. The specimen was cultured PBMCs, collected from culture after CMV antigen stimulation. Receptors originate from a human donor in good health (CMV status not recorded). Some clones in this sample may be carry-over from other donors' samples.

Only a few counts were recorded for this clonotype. The CDR3 DNA is TGTGCCAGCAGTTACGGAGGGGGGGGGGTCTATGGCTACACCTTC. It specifies CASSYGGGGVYGYTF. The chain uses TRBV6-5 and TRBJ1-2; a possible D gene is TRBD1 (6 bases). Germline V gives CDR1 MNHEY, CDR2 SVGAGI. This CDR3 region has 15 residues. V lost 2 bases and J lost 4, with 14 bases in between.

The CDR3 spells CASSSAGTAVNTEAFF. CDR3 DNA: TGTGCCAGCAGTAGCGCTGGGACGGCCGTGAACACTGAAGCTTTCTTT. The chain carries TRBV27 and TRBJ1-1, with D possibly being TRBD1 (5 bases). The CDR3 is 16 residues long. The V end was cut by 5 bases, the J end by 0 bases, with 16 bases between. Germline CDR1 reads MNHEY; CDR2 reads SMNVEV (reference sequence).

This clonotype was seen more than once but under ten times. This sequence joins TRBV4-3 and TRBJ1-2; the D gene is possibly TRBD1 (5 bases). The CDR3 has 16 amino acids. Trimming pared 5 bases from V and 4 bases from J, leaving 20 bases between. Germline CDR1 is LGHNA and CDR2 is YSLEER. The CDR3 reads CASSVRDGRIVYGYTF. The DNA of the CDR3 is TGCGCCAGCAGCGTCCGGGACGGACGAATCGTCTATGGCTACACCTTC.

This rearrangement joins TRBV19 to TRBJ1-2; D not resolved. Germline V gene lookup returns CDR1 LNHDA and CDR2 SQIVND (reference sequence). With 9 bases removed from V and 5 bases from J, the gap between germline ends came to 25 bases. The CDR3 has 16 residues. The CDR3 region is CASSPRAASIVYGYTF. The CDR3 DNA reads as TGTGCCAGCAGCCCCCGGGCGGCTTCGATTGTATATGGCTACACCTTC.

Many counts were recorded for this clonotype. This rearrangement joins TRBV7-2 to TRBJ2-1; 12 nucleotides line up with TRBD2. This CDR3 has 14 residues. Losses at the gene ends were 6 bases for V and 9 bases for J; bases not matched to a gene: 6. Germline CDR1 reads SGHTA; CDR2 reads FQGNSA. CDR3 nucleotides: TGTGCCAGCAGACGACTAGCGGGAGTAGGTGAGCAGTTCTTC. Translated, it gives CASRRLAGVGEQFF. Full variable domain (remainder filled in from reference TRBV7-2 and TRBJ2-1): GAGVSQSPSNKVTEKGKDVELRCDPISGHTALYWYRQSLGQGLEFLIYFQGNSAPDKSGLPSDRFSAERTGGSVSTLTIQRTQQEDSAVYLCASRRLAGVGEQFFGPGTRLTVL.

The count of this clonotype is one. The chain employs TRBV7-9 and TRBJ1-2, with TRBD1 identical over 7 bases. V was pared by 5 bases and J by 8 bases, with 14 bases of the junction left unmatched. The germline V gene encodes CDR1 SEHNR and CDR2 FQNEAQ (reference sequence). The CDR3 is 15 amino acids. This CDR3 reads CASSPFATGPSGYTF. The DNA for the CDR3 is TGTGCCAGCAGCCCTTTCGCGACAGGGCCCAGCGGCTACACCTTC.

The CDR3 nucleotides are TGTGCCAGCAGCGGCCGGGTCTCAGACAATGAGCAGTTCTTC. Translated: CASSGRVSDNEQFF. The J gene is TRBJ2-1, the V gene TRBV9; the D is unclear. Trimming left V 3 bases short and J 5 bases short, with 12 bases between. The CDR3 length is 14 residues. Germline values: CDR1 SGDLS, CDR2 YYNGEE.

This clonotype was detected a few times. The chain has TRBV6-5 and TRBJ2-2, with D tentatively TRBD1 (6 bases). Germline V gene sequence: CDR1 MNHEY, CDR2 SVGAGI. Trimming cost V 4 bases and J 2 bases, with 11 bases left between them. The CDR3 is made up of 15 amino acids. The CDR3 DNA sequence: TGTGCCAGCAGTTCCCGGACAGAAAACACCGGGGAGCTGTTTTTT. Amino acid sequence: CASSSRTENTGELFF.

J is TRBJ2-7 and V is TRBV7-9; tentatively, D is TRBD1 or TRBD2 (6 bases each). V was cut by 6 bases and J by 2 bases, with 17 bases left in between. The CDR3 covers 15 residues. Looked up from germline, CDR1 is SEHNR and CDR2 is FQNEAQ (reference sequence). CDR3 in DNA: TGTGCCAGCAGTTCCACGAGGAGGGGGGCCTACGAGCAGTACTTC. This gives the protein CASSSTRRGAYEQYF.

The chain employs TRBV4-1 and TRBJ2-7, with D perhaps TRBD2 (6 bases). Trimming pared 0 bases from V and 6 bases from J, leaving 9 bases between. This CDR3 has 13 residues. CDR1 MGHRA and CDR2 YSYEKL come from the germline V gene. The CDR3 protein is CASSQDSLAEQYV. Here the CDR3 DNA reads TGCGCCAGCAGCCAAGATTCACTAGCCGAGCAGTACGTC.

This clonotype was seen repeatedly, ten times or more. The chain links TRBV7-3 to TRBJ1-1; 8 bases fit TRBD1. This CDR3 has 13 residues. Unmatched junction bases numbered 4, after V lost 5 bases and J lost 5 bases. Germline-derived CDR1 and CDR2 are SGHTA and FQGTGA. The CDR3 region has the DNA TGTGCCAGCAGCCAACAGGGGGGAACTGAAGCTTTCTTT. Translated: CASSQQGGTEAFF.

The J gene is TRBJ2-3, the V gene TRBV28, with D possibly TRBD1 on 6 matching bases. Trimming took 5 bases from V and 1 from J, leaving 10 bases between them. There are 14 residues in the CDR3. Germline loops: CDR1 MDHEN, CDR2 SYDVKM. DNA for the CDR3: TGTGCCAGCAGTACAGGGAAAGGCACAGATACGCAGTATTTT. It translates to CASSTGKGTDTQYF. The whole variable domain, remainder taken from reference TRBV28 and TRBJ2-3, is DVKVTQSSRYLVKRTGEKVFLECVQDMDHENMFWYRQDPGLGLRLIYFSYDVKMKEKGDIPEGYSVSREKKERFSLILESASTNQTSMYLCASSTGKGTDTQYFGPGTRLTVL.

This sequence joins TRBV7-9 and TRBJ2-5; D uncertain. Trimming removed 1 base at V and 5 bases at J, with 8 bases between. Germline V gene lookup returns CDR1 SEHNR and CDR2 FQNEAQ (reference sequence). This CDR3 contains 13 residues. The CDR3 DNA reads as TGTGCCAGCAGCTTAGTAGATTTGGAGACCCAGTACTTC. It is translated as CASSLVDLETQYF.

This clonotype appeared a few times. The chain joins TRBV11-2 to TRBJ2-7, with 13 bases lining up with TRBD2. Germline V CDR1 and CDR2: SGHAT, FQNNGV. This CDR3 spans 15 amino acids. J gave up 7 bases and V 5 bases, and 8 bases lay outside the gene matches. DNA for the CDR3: TGTGCCAGCAGCCGTTCGGGGACTAGCGGGACAGAGCAGTACTTC. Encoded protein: CASSRSGTSGTEQYF. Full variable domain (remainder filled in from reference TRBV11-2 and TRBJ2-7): EAGVAQSPRYKIIEKRQSVAFWCNPISGHATLYWYQQILGQGPKLLIQFQNNGVVDDSQLPKDRFSAERLKGVDSTLKIQPAKLEDSAVYLCASSRSGTSGTEQYFGPGTRLTVT.

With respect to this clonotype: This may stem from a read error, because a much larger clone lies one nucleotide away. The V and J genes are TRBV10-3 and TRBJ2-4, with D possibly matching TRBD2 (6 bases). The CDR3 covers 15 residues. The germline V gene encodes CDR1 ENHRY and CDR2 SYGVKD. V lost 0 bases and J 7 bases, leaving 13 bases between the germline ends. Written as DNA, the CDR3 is TGTGCCATCAGTGAGTCGGTGGGACTGAACAACATTCAGTACTTC. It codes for CAISESVGLNNIQYF.

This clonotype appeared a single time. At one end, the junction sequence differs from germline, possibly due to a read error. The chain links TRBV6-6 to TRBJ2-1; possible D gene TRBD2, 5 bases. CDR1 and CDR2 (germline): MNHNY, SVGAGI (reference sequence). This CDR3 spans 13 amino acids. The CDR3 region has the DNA TGTGCCAGCAGTTCAACTAGACTGTTAGAGCGGTTCTTC. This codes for CASSSTRLLERFF.

The CDR3 DNA reads as TGTGCCAGCAGCCAAGTCGCGGACAGAACCTTGAACACTGAAGCTTTCTTT. Its protein product is CASSQVADRTLNTEAFF. The chain carries TRBV14 and TRBJ1-1; D might be TRBD1 (6 bases). From germline, CDR1 is SGHDN and CDR2 FVKESK. V lost 1 base and J 0 bases, leaving 15 bases between the germline ends. The CDR3 extends over 17 amino acids. Drawing the rest from reference TRBV14 and TRBJ1-1, the complete variable domain is EAGVTQFPSHSVIEKGQTVTLRCDPISGHDNLYWYRRVMGKEIKFLLHFVKESKQDESGMPNNRFLAERTGGTYSTLKVQPAELEDSGVYFCASSQVADRTLNTEAFFGQGTRLTVV.

This chain's CDR3 is CSASSPTNTGELFF. DNA of the CDR3: TGCAGTGCGAGTAGTCCTACGAACACCGGGGAGCTGTTTTTT. J is TRBJ2-2 and V is TRBV20-1, with D uncertain. CDR3 size: 14 residues. Germline V gene sequence: CDR1 DFQATT, CDR2 SNEGSKA (reference sequence). Trimming shortened V by 6 bases and J by 0 bases, and 11 bases separated the two germline ends.